Here is one T cell receptor (beta chain) with its context. Its specificity is unknown. This record belongs to a study of post-analysis software for immune sequencing data. Whole-study findings and limits: Controls showed lower frequencies than patients for five TRBV segments, and TRBV5-6, TRBV5-1 and TRBV20-1 were among these.

Trimming shortened V by 5 bases and J by 2 bases, and 7 bases separated the two germline ends. CDR3 size: 13 residues. Germline loops: CDR1 LNHNV, CDR2 YYDKDF (reference sequence). Prepared TCR beta cDNA libraries contained unique molecular identifiers. From the PCR reads, TCRdb called clonotypes with MiXCR, one entry per CDR3 protein. This sample has hundreds of thousands of distinct CDR3 sequences, with 35% to 45% found just once. The source of this sequence is a girl aged 2 to 10 with multiple sclerosis. The source material was blood. The genes are TRBV15 and TRBJ1-5; D is unclear. CDR3 loop: CATSGSGNQPQHF. CDR3 nucleotide sequence: TGTGCCACCAGCGGGTCCGGCAATCAGCCCCAGCATTTT.